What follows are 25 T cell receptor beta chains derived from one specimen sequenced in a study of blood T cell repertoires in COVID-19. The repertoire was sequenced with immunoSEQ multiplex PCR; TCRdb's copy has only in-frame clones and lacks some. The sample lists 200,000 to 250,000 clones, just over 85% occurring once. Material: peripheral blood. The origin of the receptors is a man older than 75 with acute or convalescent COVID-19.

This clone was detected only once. The CDR3 loop is CASSSTYSLHF. In DNA form, the CDR3 reads TGTGCCAGCAGCTCGACTTACTCCCTCCACTTT. The chain combines TRBV7-2 with TRBJ1-6; D remains unclear. CDR1 and CDR2 from the germline V gene are SGHTA and FQGNSA. This CDR3 region has 11 residues. V gave up 4 bases and J gave up 14 bases, with 9 bases separating them.

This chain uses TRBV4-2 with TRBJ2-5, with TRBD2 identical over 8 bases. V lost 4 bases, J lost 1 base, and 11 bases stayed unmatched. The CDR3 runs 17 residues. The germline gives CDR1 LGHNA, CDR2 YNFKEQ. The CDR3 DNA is TGTGCCAGCAGCCGGCGACTCACGGGGGGGGGCCAAGAGACCCAGTACTTC. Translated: CASSRRLTGGGQETQYF.

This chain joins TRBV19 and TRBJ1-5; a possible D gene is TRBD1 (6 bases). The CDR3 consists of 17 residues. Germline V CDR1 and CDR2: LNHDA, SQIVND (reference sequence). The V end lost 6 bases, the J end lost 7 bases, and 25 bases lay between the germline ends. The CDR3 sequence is CASRTAGAYVFEQPQHF. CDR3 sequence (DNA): TGTGCCAGTAGAACGGCGGGGGCCTACGTTTTTGAACAGCCCCAGCATTTT.

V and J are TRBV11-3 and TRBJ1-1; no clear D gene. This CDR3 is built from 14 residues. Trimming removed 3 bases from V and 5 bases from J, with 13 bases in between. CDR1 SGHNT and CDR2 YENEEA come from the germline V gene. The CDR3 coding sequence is TGTGCCAGCAGCTTGGGGAGGGCGGGAACTGAAGCTTTCTTT. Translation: CASSLGRAGTEAFF.

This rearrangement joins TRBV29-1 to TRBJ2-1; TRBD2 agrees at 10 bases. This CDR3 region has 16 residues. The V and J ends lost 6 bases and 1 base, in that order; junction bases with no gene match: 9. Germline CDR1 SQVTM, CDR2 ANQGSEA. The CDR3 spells CSVNGLAETSYNEQFF. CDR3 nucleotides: TGCAGCGTCAACGGACTAGCGGAGACGTCCTACAATGAGCAGTTCTTC.

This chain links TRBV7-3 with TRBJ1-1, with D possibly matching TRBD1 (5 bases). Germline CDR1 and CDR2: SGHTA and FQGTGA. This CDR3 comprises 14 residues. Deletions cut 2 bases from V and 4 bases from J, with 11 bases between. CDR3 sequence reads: CASSLSGGFTEAFF. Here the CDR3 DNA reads TGTGCCAGCAGCTTATCCGGGGGATTCACTGAAGCTTTCTTT.

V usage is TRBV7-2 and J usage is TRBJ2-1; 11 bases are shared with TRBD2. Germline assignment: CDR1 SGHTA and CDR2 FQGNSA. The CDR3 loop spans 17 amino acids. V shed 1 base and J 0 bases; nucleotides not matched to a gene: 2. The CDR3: CASSLGLAGLSYNEQFF. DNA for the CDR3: TGTGCCAGCAGCTTAGGACTAGCGGGACTCTCCTACAATGAGCAGTTCTTC.

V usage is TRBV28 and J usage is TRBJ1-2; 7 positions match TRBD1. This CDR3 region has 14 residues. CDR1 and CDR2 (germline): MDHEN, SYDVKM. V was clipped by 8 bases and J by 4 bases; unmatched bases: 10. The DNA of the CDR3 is TGTGCCAGCGGACAGGCGCTAACGGGCTATGGCTACACCTTC. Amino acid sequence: CASGQALTGYGYTF.

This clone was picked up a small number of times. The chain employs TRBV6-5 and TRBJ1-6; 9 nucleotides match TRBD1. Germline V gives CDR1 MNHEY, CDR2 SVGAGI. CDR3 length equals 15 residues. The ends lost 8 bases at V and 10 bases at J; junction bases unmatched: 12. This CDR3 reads CASRRRDRERSPLHF. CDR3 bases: TGTGCCAGCCGCCGTCGGGACAGGGAAAGGTCACCCCTCCACTTT.

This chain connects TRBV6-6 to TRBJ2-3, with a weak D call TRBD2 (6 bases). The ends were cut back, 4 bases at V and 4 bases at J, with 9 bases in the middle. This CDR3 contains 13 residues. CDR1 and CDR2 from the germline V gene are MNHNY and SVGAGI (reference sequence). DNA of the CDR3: TGTGCCAGCAGTTCGGGGGTTCCAGATACGCAGTATTTT. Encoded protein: CASSSGVPDTQYF.

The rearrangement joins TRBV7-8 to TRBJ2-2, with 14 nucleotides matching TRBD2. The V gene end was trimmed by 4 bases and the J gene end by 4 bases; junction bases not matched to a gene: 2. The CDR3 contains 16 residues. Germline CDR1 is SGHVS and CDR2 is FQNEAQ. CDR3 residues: CASSWGLAGVTGELFF. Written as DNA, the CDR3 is TGTGCCAGCAGCTGGGGACTAGCGGGAGTCACCGGGGAGCTGTTTTTT.

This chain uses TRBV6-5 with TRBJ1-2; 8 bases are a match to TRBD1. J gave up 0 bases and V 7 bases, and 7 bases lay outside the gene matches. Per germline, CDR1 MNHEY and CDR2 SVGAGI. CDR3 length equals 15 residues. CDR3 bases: TGTGCCAGCACCAGGACAGGGCGCCCTAACTATGGCTACACCTTC. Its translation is CASTRTGRPNYGYTF.

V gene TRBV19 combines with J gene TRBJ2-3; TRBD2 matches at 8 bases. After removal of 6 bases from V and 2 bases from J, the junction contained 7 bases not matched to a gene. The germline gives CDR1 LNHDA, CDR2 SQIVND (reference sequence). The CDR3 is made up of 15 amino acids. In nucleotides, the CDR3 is TGTGCCAGTAGCCTCCGGGGGGGGATCACAGATACGCAGTATTTT. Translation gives CASSLRGGITDTQYF.

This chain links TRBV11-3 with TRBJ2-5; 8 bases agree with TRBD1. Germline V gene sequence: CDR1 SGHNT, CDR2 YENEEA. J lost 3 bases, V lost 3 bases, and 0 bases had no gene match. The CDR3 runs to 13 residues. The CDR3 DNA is TGTGCCAGCAGCTTGGACAGGGAAGAGACCCAGTACTTC. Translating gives CASSLDREETQYF.

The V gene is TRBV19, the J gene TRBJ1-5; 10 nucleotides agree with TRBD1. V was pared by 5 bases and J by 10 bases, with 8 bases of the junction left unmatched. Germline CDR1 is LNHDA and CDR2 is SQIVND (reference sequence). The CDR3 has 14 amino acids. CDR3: CASSHTGTGDPQHF. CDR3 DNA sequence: TGTGCCAGTAGTCACACCGGGACAGGGGATCCCCAGCATTTT.

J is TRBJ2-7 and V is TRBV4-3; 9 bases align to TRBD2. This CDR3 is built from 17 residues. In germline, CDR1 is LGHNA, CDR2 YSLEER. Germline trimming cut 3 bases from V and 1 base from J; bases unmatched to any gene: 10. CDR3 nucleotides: TGCGCCAGCAGCCATGATCCCCCTACTAGCGGGTCCTACGAGCAGTACTTC. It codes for CASSHDPPTSGSYEQYF.

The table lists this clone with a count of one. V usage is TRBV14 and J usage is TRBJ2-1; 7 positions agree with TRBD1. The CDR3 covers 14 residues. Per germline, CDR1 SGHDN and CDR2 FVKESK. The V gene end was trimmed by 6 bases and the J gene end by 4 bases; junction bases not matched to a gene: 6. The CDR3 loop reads CASSGGQAYNEQFF. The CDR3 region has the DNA TGTGCCAGCAGTGGAGGACAGGCTTACAATGAGCAGTTCTTC. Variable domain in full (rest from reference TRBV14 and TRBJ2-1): EAGVTQFPSHSVIEKGQTVTLRCDPISGHDNLYWYRRVMGKEIKFLLHFVKESKQDESGMPNNRFLAERTGGTYSTLKVQPAELEDSGVYFCASSGGQAYNEQFFGPGTRLTVL.

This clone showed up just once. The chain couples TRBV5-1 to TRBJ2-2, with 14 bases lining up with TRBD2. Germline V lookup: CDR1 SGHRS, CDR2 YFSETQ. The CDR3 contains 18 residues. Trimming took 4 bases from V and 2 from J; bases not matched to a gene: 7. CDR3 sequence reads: CASSKGLAGGPNTGELFF. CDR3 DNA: TGCGCCAGCAGCAAAGGACTAGCGGGGGGCCCAAACACCGGGGAGCTGTTTTTT.

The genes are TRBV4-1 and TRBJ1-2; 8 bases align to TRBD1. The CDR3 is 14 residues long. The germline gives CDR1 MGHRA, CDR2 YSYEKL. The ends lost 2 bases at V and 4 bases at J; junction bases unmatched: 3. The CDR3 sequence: CASSQLGQGYGYTF. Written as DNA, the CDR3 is TGCGCCAGCAGCCAACTCGGACAGGGCTATGGCTACACCTTC.

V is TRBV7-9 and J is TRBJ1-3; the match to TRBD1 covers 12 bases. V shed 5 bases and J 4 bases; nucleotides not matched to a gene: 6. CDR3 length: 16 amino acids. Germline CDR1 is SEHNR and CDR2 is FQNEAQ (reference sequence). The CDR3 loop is CASSGRDRGRGNTIYF. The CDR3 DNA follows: TGTGCCAGCAGCGGGCGGGACAGGGGGCGAGGAAACACCATATATTTT.

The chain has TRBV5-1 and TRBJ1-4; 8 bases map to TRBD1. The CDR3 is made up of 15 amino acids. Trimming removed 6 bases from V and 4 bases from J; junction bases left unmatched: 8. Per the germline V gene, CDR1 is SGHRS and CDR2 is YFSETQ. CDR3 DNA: TGCGCCAGCAAGCTGAGACAGGGGTATAATGAAAAACTGTTTTTT. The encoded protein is CASKLRQGYNEKLFF.

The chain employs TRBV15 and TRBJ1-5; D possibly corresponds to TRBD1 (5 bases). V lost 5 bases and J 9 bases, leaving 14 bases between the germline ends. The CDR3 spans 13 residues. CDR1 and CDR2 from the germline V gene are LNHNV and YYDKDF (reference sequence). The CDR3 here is CATSAPFGGPQHF. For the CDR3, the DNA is TGTGCCACCAGCGCTCCCTTCGGGGGGCCCCAGCATTTT.

This CDR3 is CASSPWRGGSYEQYF. CDR3 in DNA: TGTGCCAGCAGTCCATGGCGGGGGGGCAGCTACGAGCAGTACTTC. The chain joins TRBV11-1 to TRBJ2-7, with TRBD2 matching over 9 bases. Germline assignment: CDR1 SGHAT and CDR2 FQDESV (reference sequence). CDR3 length: 15 residues. V shed 6 bases, J shed 3 bases, and the junction held 9 bases outside the gene matches.

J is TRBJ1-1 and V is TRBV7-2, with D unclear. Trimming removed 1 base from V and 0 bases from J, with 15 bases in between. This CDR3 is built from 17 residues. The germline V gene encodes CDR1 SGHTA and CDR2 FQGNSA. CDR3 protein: CASSLERLYRMNTEAFF. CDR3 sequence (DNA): TGTGCCAGCAGCTTAGAAAGGTTATACAGAATGAACACTGAAGCTTTCTTT.

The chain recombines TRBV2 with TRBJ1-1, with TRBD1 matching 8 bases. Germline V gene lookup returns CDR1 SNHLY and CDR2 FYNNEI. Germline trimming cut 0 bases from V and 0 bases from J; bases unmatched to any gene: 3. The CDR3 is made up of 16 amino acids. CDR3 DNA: TGTGCCAGCAGTGAAGCGCGGACAGGGTTGAACACTGAAGCTTTCTTT. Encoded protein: CASSEARTGLNTEAFF.